One sample yielded the 9 T cell receptor beta chains listed below, sequenced in a study of Ad26.COV2.S vaccination and SARS-CoV-2 variants. Some clones are missing from TCRdb's copy, which holds only in-frame ones; the method was immunoSEQ multiplex PCR. The data show just over 350,000 clones, approximately 90% seen once. The sequenced sample was peripheral blood, obtained after recovery from COVID-19. Source of these receptors: a human donor who had recovered from COVID-19.

This chain joins TRBV18 and TRBJ1-1, with D possibly being TRBD1 (6 bases). CDR3 length equals 15 residues. CDR1 and CDR2 from the germline V gene are KGHSH and LQKENI. V was trimmed by 0 bases and J by 0 bases, leaving 8 bases between them. Here the CDR3 reads CASSPPGTMNTEAFF. CDR3 nucleotide sequence: TGTGCCAGCTCACCACCAGGGACAATGAACACTGAAGCTTTCTTT.

This clone came up a few times. This specimen includes other DNA sequences encoding the same CDR3. The chain carries TRBV5-4 and TRBJ1-2; possible D gene TRBD1, 5 bases. Germline lookup yields CDR1 SGHNT and CDR2 YYREEE (reference sequence). The V end lost 2 bases, the J end lost 0 bases, and 8 bases lay between the germline ends. The CDR3 length is 14 residues. CDR3 loop: CASSLTGANYGYTF. CDR3 nucleotides: TGTGCCAGCAGCTTAACAGGAGCTAACTATGGCTACACCTTC.

This chain joins TRBV9 and TRBJ2-7, with 12 bases fitting TRBD2. The CDR3 is 18 amino acids. Losses at the gene ends were 0 bases for V and 3 bases for J; bases not matched to a gene: 10. Germline V gene sequence: CDR1 SGDLS, CDR2 YYNGEE. The DNA for the CDR3 is TGTGCCAGCAGCGTAGGTCCTAGCGGGGGGGCAATTGGCTACGAGCAGTACTTC. The encoded protein is CASSVGPSGGAIGYEQYF.

This chain uses TRBV5-8 with TRBJ1-5; tentative D call: TRBD1 (6 bases). The germline gives CDR1 SGHTS, CDR2 YDEGEE. V dropped 1 base and J dropped 4 bases, with 15 bases sitting between them. The CDR3 contains 16 residues. Here the CDR3 reads CASSLLPGVLNQPQHF. The CDR3, as DNA: TGTGCCAGCAGCTTGCTCCCAGGGGTCCTGAATCAGCCCCAGCATTTT.

Comment on this clone: The same CDR3 can be traced to other DNA sequences in this sample. The chain uses TRBV5-1 and TRBJ2-3, with 9 bases lining up with TRBD1. Germline V gene sequence: CDR1 SGHRS, CDR2 YFSETQ. V lost 0 bases and J lost 5; bases outside the gene matches: 1. The CDR3 loop spans 14 amino acids. CDR3 residues: CASSLGQGGDTQYF. The CDR3 bases are TGCGCCAGCAGCTTGGGACAGGGGGGAGATACGCAGTATTTT. The full variable domain, with the rest looked up from reference TRBV5-1 and TRBJ2-3, is KAGVTQTPRYLIKTRGQQVTLSCSPISGHRSVSWYQQTPGQGLQFLFEYFSETQRNKGNFPGRFSGRQFSNSRSEMNVSTLELGDSALYLCASSLGQGGDTQYFGPGTRLTVL.

This clone has only one observation. The chain recombines TRBV27 with TRBJ1-2; TRBD1 is a possible D gene (6 bases). Germline V gene data show CDR1 as MNHEY and CDR2 as SMNVEV (reference sequence). The CDR3 loop spans 14 amino acids. Trimming shortened V by 5 bases and J by 10 bases, and 20 bases separated the two germline ends. CDR3 sequence reads: CASSPTRGALFYTF. CDR3 DNA: TGTGCCAGCAGTCCCACTAGGGGGGCCCTTTTCTACACCTTC.

This chain links TRBV6-5 with TRBJ2-7; D is possibly TRBD1 or TRBD2 (6 bases each). Germline assignment: CDR1 MNHEY and CDR2 SVGAGI. V was shortened by 8 bases and J by 7 bases, with 12 bases between the two germline ends. The CDR3 sequence is 11 residues long. The CDR3 nucleotides are TGTGCCAGCTCGGAGGGGGGTGAGCAGTACTTC. Translation: CASSEGGEQYF.

This chain uses TRBV21-1 with TRBJ2-2; the D call in the table, TRBD1, was not verified against the DNA. TRBV21-1 has pseudogene status. CDR3 length: 15 amino acids. This CDR3 reads CASSTPEGDSGELFF. For the CDR3, the DNA is TGTGCCAGCAGCACCCCTGAGGGGGATTCCGGGGAGCTGTTTTTT.

V usage is TRBV9 and J usage is TRBJ2-7; D possibly corresponds to TRBD2 (5 bases). Germline V gene sequence: CDR1 SGDLS, CDR2 YYNGEE. Trimming took off 0 bases at V and 3 bases at J, with 10 bases between the two ends. The CDR3 runs 14 residues. The CDR3 DNA reads TGTGCCAGCAGCGTAGGGAGGTCTAGCTACGAGCAGTACTTC. It codes for CASSVGRSSYEQYF.